This TCR beta chain is drawn from a study of early T cells in non-severe SARS-CoV-2 infection. About the research overall: Unsorted whole blood bulk RNA was sequenced, with unpaired chains.

Unique molecular identifiers were affixed to single, distinct cDNA molecules. Each CDR3 protein is one row after TCRdb ran MiXCR on the 5' RACE reads. Altogether about 64,000 distinct CDR3 sequences are present, about 12% being singletons, with the ten largest covering over 1.1%. Study-level findings and limits: CD4 and private specificities were missed by VDJdb matching, which favored anti-spike CD8 responses.

The CDR3 consists of 15 residues. Trimming cost V 3 bases and J 0 bases; bases outside gene matches: 2. Per the germline V gene, CDR1 is MNHNS and CDR2 is SASEGT. This clonotype appeared a few times. Antigen: not known. The rearrangement joins TRBV6-1 to TRBJ2-3; 8 bases map to TRBD2. This specimen was whole blood, taken at baseline. The source of this sequence is an adult who was a healthcare worker with PCR-confirmed SARS-CoV-2 infection or an uninfected control (not recorded which). The DNA of the CDR3 is TGTGCCAGCAGTGAGCTAGCGGGCAGCACAGATACGCAGTATTTT. Its protein product is CASSELAGSTDTQYF.